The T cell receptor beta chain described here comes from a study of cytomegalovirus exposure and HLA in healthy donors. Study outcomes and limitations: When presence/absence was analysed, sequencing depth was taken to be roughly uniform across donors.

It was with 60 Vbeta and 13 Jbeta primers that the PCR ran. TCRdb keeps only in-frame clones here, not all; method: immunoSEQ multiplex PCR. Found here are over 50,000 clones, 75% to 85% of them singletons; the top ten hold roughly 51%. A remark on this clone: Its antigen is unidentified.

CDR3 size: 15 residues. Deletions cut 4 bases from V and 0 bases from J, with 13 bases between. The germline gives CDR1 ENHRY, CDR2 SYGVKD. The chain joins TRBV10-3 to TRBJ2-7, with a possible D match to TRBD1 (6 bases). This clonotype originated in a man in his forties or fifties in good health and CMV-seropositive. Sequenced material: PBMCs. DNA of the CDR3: TGTGCCATCAGTGCGGACAGTAACCCCTCCTACGAGCAGTACTTC. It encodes CAISADSNPSYEQYF.